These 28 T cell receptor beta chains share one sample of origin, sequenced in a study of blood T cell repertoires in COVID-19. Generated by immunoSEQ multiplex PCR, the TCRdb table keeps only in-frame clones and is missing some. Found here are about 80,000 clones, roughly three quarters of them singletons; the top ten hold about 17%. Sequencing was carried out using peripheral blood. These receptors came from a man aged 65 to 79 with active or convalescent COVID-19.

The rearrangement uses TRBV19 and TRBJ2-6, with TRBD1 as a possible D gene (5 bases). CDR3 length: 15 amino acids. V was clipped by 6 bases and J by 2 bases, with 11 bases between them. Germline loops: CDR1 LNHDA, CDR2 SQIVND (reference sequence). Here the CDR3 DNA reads TGTGCCAGTAGCTCTACAGGTGCTGGGGCCAACGTCCTGACTTTC. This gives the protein CASSSTGAGANVLTF.

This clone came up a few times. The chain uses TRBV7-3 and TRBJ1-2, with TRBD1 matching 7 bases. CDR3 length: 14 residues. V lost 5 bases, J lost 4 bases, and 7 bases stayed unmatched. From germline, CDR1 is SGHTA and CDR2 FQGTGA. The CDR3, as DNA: TGTGCCAGCAGCCCAGGGGGAGGCCTCTATGGCTACACCTTC. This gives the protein CASSPGGGLYGYTF.

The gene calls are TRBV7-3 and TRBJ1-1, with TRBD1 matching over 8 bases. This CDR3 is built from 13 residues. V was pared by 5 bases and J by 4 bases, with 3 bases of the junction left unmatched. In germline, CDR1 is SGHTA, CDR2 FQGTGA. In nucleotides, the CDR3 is TGTGCCAGCAGCACAGGGACAGGCACTGAAGCTTTCTTT. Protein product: CASSTGTGTEAFF.

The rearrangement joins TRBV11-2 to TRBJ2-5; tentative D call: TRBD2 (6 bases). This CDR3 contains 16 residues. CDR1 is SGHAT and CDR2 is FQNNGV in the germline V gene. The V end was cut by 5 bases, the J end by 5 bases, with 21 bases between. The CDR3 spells CASSLLLSGSVETQYF. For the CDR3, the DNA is TGTGCCAGCAGCCTCCTACTCAGCGGGTCCGTGGAGACCCAGTACTTC.

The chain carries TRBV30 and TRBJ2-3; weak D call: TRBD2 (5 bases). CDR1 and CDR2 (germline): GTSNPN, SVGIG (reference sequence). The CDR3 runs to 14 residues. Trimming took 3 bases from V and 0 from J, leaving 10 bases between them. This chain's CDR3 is CAWSRGFSTDTQYF. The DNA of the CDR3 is TGTGCCTGGAGCAGAGGGTTCAGCACAGATACGCAGTATTTT.

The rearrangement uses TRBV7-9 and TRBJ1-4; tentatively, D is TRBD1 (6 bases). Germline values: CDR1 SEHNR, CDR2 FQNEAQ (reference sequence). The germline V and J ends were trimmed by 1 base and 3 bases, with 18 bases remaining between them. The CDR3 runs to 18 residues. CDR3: CASSLGGTRGRANEKLFF. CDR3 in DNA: TGTGCCAGCAGCTTAGGTGGGACACGGGGAAGAGCTAATGAAAAACTGTTTTTT.

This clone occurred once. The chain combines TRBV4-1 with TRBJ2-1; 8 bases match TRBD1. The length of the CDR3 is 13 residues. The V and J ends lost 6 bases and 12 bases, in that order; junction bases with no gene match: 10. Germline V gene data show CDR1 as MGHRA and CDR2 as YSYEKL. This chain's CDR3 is CASRHSGGEGQFF. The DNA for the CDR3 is TGCGCCAGCAGGCATTCAGGGGGCGAGGGGCAGTTCTTC.

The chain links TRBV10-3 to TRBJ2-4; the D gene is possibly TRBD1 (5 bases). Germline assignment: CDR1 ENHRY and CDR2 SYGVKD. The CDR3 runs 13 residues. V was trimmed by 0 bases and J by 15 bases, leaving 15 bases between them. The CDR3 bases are TGTGCCATCAGTGAGTCCAGGGATTCGCAGGCGTACTTC. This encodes CAISESRDSQAYF.

This chain's CDR3 is CASSLPKTGNSGYTF. Written as DNA, the CDR3 is TGTGCCAGCAGCCTTCCAAAAACAGGAAATAGTGGCTACACCTTC. The rearrangement joins TRBV9 to TRBJ1-2; the D gene is possibly TRBD1 (5 bases). Germline V gene sequence: CDR1 SGDLS, CDR2 YYNGEE. The CDR3 totals 15 residues. Trimming took 4 bases from V and 7 from J, leaving 20 bases between them.

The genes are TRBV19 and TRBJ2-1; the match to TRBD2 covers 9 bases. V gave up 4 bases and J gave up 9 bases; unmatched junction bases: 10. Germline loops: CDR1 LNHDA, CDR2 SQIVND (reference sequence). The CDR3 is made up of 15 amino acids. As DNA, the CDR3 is TGTGCCAGTAGTAGGACGACTAGCGGTGGAGGTGAGCAGTTCTTC. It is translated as CASSRTTSGGGEQFF.

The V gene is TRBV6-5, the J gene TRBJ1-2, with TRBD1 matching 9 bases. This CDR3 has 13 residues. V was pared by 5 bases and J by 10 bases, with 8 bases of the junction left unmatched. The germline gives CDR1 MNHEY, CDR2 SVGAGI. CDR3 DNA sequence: TGTGCCAGCAGTCAACAGGGGGCTTTCGACTACACCTTC. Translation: CASSQQGAFDYTF.

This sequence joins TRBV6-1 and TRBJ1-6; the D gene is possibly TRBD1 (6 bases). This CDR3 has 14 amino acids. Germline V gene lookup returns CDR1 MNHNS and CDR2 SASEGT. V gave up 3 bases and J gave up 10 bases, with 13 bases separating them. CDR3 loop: CASSETQGRSPLHF. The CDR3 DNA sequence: TGTGCCAGCAGTGAGACACAGGGTAGATCACCCCTCCACTTT.

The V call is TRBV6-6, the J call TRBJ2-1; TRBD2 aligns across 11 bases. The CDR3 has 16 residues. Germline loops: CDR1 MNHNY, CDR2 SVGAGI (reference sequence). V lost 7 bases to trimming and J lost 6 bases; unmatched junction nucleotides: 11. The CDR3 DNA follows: TGTGCCAGCACCCATGCCTCTAGCGGGGGGAGCAATGAGCAGTTCTTC. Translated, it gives CASTHASSGGSNEQFF.

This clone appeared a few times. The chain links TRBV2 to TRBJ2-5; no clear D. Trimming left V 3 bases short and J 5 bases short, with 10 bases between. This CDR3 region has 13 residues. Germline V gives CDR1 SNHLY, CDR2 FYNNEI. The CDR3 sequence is CASSDLPEETQYF. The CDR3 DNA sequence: TGTGCCAGCAGTGATTTGCCTGAGGAGACCCAGTACTTC.

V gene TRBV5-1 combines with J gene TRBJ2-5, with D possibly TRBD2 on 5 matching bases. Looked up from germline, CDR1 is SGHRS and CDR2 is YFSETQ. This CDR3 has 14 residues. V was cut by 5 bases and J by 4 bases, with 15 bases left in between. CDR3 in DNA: TGCGCCAGCAGGACACTTCCGGCGGGAGAGACCCAGTACTTC. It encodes CASRTLPAGETQYF.

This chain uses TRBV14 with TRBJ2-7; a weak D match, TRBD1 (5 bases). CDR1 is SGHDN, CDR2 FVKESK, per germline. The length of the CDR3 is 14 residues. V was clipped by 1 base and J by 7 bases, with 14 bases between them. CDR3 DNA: TGTGCCAGCAGCCAAGCCCAGGGCGCTGGGGAGCAGTACTTC. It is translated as CASSQAQGAGEQYF. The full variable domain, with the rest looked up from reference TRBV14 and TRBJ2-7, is EAGVTQFPSHSVIEKGQTVTLRCDPISGHDNLYWYRRVMGKEIKFLLHFVKESKQDESGMPNNRFLAERTGGTYSTLKVQPAELEDSGVYFCASSQAQGAGEQYFGPGTRLTVT.

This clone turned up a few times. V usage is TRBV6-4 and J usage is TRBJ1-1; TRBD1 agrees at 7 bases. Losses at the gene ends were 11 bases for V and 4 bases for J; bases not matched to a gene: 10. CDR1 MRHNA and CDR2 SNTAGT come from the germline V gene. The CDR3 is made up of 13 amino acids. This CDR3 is CAVKGAGSTEAFF. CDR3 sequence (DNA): TGTGCCGTCAAGGGGGCGGGGAGCACTGAAGCTTTCTTT.

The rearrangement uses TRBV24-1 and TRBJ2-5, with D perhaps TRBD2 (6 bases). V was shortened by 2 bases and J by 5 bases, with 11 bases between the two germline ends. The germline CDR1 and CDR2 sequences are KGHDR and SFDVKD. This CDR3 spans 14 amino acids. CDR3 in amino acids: CATSDYQAGETQYF. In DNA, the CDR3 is TGTGCCACCAGTGATTACCAGGCGGGGGAGACCCAGTACTTC.

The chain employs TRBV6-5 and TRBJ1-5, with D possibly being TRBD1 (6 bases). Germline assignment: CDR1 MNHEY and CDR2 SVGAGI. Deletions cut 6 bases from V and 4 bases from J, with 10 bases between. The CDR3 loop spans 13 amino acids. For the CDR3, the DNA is TGTGCCAGCAGCGTTCAGGGGAATCAGCCCCAGCATTTT. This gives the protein CASSVQGNQPQHF.

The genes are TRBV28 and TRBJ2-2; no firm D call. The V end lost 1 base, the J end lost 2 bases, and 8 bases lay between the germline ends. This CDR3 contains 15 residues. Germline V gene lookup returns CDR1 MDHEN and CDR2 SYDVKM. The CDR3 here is CASSLSAINTGELFF. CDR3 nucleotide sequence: TGTGCCAGCAGTTTATCCGCTATAAACACCGGGGAGCTGTTTTTT.

The CDR3 loop reads CAIIQGNTGELFF. The DNA of the CDR3 is TGTGCCATCATCCAGGGAAACACCGGGGAGCTGTTTTTT. This chain links TRBV12-3 or TRBV12-4 with TRBJ2-2, with D possibly TRBD1 on 5 matching bases. CDR3 length equals 13 residues. The ends were cut back, 10 bases at V and 2 bases at J, with 11 bases in the middle.

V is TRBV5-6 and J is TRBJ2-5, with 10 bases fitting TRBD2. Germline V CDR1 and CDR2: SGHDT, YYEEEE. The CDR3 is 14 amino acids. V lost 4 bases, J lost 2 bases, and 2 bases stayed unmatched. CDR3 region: CASSPSGGQETQYF. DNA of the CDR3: TGTGCCAGCAGCCCTAGCGGGGGACAAGAGACCCAGTACTTC.

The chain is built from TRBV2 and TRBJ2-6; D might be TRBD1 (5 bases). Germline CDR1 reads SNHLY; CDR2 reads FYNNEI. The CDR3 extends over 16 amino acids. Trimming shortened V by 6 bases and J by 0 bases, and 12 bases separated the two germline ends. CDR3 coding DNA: TGTGCCAGCAGCCTGGGGCACCACTCTGGGGCCAACGTCCTGACTTTC. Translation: CASSLGHHSGANVLTF. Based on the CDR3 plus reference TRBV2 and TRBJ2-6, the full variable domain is EPEVTQTPSHQVTQMGQEVILRCVPISNHLYFYWYRQILGQKVEFLVSFYNNEISEKSEIFDDQFSVERPDGSNFTLKIRSTKLEDSAMYFCASSLGHHSGANVLTFGAGSRLTVL.

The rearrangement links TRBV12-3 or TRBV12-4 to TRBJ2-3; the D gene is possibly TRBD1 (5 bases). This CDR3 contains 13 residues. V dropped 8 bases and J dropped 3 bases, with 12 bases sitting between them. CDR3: CASLEQGTDTQYF. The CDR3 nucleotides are TGTGCCAGCCTGGAGCAGGGTACAGATACGCAGTATTTT.

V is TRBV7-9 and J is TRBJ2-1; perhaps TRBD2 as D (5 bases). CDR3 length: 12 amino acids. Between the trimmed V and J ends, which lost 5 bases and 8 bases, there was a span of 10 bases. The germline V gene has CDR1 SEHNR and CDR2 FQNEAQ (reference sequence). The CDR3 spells CASSLGIDEQFF. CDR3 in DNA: TGTGCCAGCAGCCTCGGGATCGATGAGCAGTTCTTC.

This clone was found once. DNA of the CDR3: TGTGCCAGCAGCTTGTCCATAGGACTAGGGGGGAGCACAGATACGCAGTATTTT. Translated, it gives CASSLSIGLGGSTDTQYF. This chain uses TRBV5-4 with TRBJ2-3, with a possible D match to TRBD2 (7 bases). This CDR3 is built from 18 residues. Germline V gene lookup returns CDR1 SGHNT and CDR2 YYREEE (reference sequence). The V and J ends lost 1 base and 0 bases respectively, with 18 bases between them.

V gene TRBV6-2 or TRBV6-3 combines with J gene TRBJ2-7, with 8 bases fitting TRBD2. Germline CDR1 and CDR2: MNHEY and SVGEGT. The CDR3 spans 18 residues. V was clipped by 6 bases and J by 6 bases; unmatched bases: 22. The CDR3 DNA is TGTGCCAGCAGCCCCAACCTGGGGCGGGGGGATTACACCCGCGAGCAGTACTTC. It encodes CASSPNLGRGDYTREQYF.

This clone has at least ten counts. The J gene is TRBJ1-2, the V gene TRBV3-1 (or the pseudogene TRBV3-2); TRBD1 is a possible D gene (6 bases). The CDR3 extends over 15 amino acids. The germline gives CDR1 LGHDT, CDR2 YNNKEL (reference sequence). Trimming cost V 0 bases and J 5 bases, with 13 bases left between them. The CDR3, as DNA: TGTGCCAGCAGCCAAGAATCGGCAGGGGAATATGGCTACACCTTC. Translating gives CASSQESAGEYGYTF.